The 15 T cell receptor beta chains presented below share a single source sample, sequenced in a study of vaccination effects on CD4 cells after COVID-19. Ahead of sequencing, the ViraFEST assay grew antigen-specific CD4+ T cells using viral peptide pools. Cultured cells yielded isolated CD4+ T cells after 10 to 11 days. People in the vaccine group had not been infected with SARS-CoV-2 before, and their nucleocapsid antibodies were negative. Profiled with immunoSEQ multiplex PCR; TCRdb holds only in-frame clones, not every one. The sample lists roughly 30,000 clones; more than 70% were seen once. These receptors lack a known antigen. Sequencing was performed on CD4+ T cells from PBMCs cultured with HCoV-OC43 spike peptides, taken before COVID-19 vaccination. As to subset: HCoV-OC43 spike overlapping peptide pool stimulation. Receptors originate from a human donor who received a COVID-19 vaccine.

The V and J genes are TRBV5-6 and TRBJ1-5; 8 nucleotides agree with TRBD1. Germline assignment: CDR1 SGHDT and CDR2 YYEEEE. CDR3 length: 17 residues. Trimming took 6 bases from V and 3 from J; bases not matched to a gene: 14. CDR3 loop: CASTSNARGRFNQPQHF. CDR3 coding DNA: TGTGCCAGCACCTCTAATGCCAGGGGGCGATTCAATCAGCCCCAGCATTTT. Drawing the rest from reference TRBV5-6 and TRBJ1-5, the complete variable domain is DAGVTQSPTHLIKTRGQQVTLRCSPKSGHDTVSWYQQALGQGPQFIFQYYEEEERQRGNFPDRFSGHQFPNYSSELNVNALLLGDSALYLCASTSNARGRFNQPQHFGDGTRLSIL.

The rearrangement joins TRBV5-1 to TRBJ1-1, with D unresolved. The CDR3 is 13 residues long. V dropped 0 bases and J dropped 10 bases, with 13 bases sitting between them. Germline CDR1 and CDR2: SGHRS and YFSETQ. The DNA for the CDR3 is TGCGCCAGCAGCTTGGACAGCATCTTAGGAGCTTTCTTT. This sequence encodes CASSLDSILGAFF. The full variable domain, completed using reference TRBV5-1 and TRBJ1-1, is KAGVTQTPRYLIKTRGQQVTLSCSPISGHRSVSWYQQTPGQGLQFLFEYFSETQRNKGNFPGRFSGRQFSNSRSEMNVSTLELGDSALYLCASSLDSILGAFFGQGTRLTVV.

The V call is TRBV6-4, the J call TRBJ2-3; D possibly corresponds to TRBD1 (6 bases). This CDR3 is built from 14 residues. Per the germline V gene, CDR1 is MRHNA and CDR2 is SNTAGT. V was clipped by 0 bases and J by 2 bases, with 6 bases between them. The CDR3: CASSDSGATDTQYF. For the CDR3, the DNA is TGTGCCAGCAGTGACTCGGGGGCCACAGATACGCAGTATTTT.

This chain uses TRBV2 with TRBJ2-2, with D maybe TRBD1 (5 bases). Trimming stripped 3 bases from V and 4 bases from J, with 9 bases between. Germline loops: CDR1 SNHLY, CDR2 FYNNEI. The CDR3 runs 14 residues. The CDR3 is CASSEGQGTGELFF. CDR3 coding DNA: TGTGCCAGCAGTGAGGGGCAGGGCACCGGGGAGCTGTTTTTT.

In DNA, the CDR3 is TGTGCCAGCAGCCCTTTCGGGGGGAATAACTATGGCTACACCTTC. Translating it yields CASSPFGGNNYGYTF. The J gene is TRBJ1-2, the V gene TRBV13, with D perhaps TRBD1 (5 bases). The CDR3 sequence is 15 residues long. Between the trimmed V and J ends, which lost 5 bases and 1 base, there was a span of 14 bases. Germline V CDR1 and CDR2: PRHDT, FYEKMQ (reference sequence).

The chain has TRBV5-1 and TRBJ1-1; D might be TRBD1 (5 bases). Per germline, CDR1 SGHRS and CDR2 YFSETQ. The CDR3 loop spans 16 amino acids. Trimming took 0 bases from V and 5 from J, leaving 17 bases between them. This chain's CDR3 is CASSLAPQGGRTEAFF. CDR3 DNA: TGCGCCAGCAGCTTGGCGCCCCAGGGTGGAAGAACTGAAGCTTTCTTT.

The V gene is TRBV30, the J gene TRBJ2-1, with 10 bases identical to TRBD1. V dropped 5 bases and J dropped 8; count of bases not matched to a gene: 6. Per the germline V gene, CDR1 is GTSNPN and CDR2 is SVGIG (reference sequence). The CDR3 length is 13 residues. CDR3 loop: CAWGTGVVDEQFF. The CDR3 DNA reads as TGTGCCTGGGGGACAGGGGTGGTCGATGAGCAGTTCTTC.

The chain is built from TRBV5-6 and TRBJ2-3; D not certain. CDR1 and CDR2 from the germline V gene are SGHDT and YYEEEE. This CDR3 is built from 13 residues. Trimming cost V 4 bases and J 5 bases, with 11 bases left between them. CDR3 coding DNA: TGTGCCAGCAGCCTGGCCATACAAGATACGCAGTATTTT. Its translation: CASSLAIQDTQYF.

V gene TRBV4-1 combines with J gene TRBJ2-5, with D maybe TRBD2 (6 bases). Trimming cost V 4 bases and J 2 bases, with 8 bases left between them. CDR1 is MGHRA, CDR2 YSYEKL, per germline. The CDR3 covers 13 residues. CDR3 sequence: CASSPGGQETQYF. Written as DNA, the CDR3 is TGCGCCAGCAGCCCCGGGGGTCAAGAGACCCAGTACTTC.

This clone occurred a few times. The genes are TRBV2 and TRBJ2-2; D is possibly TRBD2 (6 bases). The CDR3 runs 14 residues. V gave up 6 bases and J gave up 1 base, with 9 bases separating them. The germline V gene encodes CDR1 SNHLY and CDR2 FYNNEI. This chain's CDR3 is CASRGGRNTGELFF. CDR3 DNA: TGTGCCAGCAGGGGAGGCCGGAACACCGGGGAGCTGTTTTTT.

The rearrangement links TRBV7-9 to TRBJ1-4; tentative D call: TRBD1 (5 bases). The CDR3 is 12 amino acids. The germline V gene encodes CDR1 SEHNR and CDR2 FQNEAQ (reference sequence). The germline V and J ends were trimmed by 9 bases and 14 bases, with 19 bases remaining between them. The CDR3 here is CASSQNRFLLFF. Written as DNA, the CDR3 is TGTGCCAGTTCACAAAACAGGTTTTTGCTGTTTTTT.

Notes on this clone: An end of the junction does not agree with germline; a read error may underlie this. This rearrangement joins TRBV7-7 to TRBJ2-1; 11 bases map to TRBD2. CDR3 size: 15 residues. From germline, CDR1 is SSHAT and CDR2 FNYEAQ (reference sequence). The CDR3 sequence is CASSPNSGGGNEQFF. CDR3 nucleotide sequence: TGTGCTAGCAGCCCCAATAGCGGGGGGGGCAATGAGCAGTTCTTC.

The V gene is TRBV7-9, the J gene TRBJ1-1; D may be TRBD1 (5 bases). CDR1 SEHNR and CDR2 FQNEAQ come from the germline V gene (reference sequence). The ends were cut back, 3 bases at V and 2 bases at J, with 13 bases in the middle. The CDR3 sequence is 15 residues long. The CDR3 DNA is TGTGCCAGCAGCTTCCCGGGACTGTTTAACACTGAAGCTTTCTTT. Its protein product is CASSFPGLFNTEAFF.

The chain uses TRBV5-6 and TRBJ1-2; D not certain. The V gene lost 4 bases and the J gene lost 4 bases, with 8 bases spanning the gap. The CDR3 has 12 residues. Germline values: CDR1 SGHDT, CDR2 YYEEEE. CDR3 residues: CASSVTTYGYTF. CDR3 DNA sequence: TGTGCCAGCAGCGTGACAACCTATGGCTACACCTTC.

The chain couples TRBV12-5 to TRBJ2-3, with D perhaps matching TRBD2 (6 bases). The CDR3 spans 15 residues. The germline V gene encodes CDR1 LGHNT and CDR2 FRNRAP. The ends were cut back, 4 bases at V and 6 bases at J, with 17 bases in the middle. The CDR3 coding sequence is TGTGCTAGTGGTTCAGGGACTTCCGTTGACGATACGCAGTATTTT. This encodes CASGSGTSVDDTQYF.